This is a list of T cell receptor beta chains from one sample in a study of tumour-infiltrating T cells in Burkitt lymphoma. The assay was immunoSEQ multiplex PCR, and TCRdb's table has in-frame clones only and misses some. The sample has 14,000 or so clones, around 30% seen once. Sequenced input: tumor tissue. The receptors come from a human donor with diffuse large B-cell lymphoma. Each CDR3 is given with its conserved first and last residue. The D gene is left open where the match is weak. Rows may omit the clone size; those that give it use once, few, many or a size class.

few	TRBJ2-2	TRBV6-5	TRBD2	CASSYGGSTGTGELFF	TGTGCCAGCAGTTATGGCGGGAGTACAGGAACCGGGGAGCTGTTTTTT
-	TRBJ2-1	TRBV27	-	CASSLQGVYEQFF	TGTGCCAGCAGTCTACAGGGTGTATATGAGCAGTTCTTC
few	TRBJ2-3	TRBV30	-	CAWTGVGEDTQYF	TGTGCCTGGACAGGGGTTGGCGAAGATACGCAGTATTTT
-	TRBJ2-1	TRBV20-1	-	CSARGGNEQFF	TGCAGTGCTAGGGGTGGCAATGAGCAGTTCTTC
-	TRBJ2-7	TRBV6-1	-	CASSAPLRSKGEQYF	TGTGCCAGCAGTGCACCCCTTCGAAGTAAGGGCGAGCAGTACTTC
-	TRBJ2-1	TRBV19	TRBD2	CASTLAASYNEQFF	TGTGCCAGTACCCTAGCGGCCTCCTACAATGAGCAGTTCTTC
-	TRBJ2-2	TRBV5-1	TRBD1	CASSRTGVDTGELFF	TGCGCCAGCAGCAGGACAGGGGTGGACACCGGGGAGCTGTTTTTT
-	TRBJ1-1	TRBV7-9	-	CASSLGLNSEAFF	TGTGCCAGCAGCTTAGGTTTGAACTCTGAAGCTTTCTTT
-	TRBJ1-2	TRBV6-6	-	CASSYARTGGYTF	TGTGCCAGCAGTTACGCCCGGACGGGTGGCTACACCTTC
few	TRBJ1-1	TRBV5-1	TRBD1	CASTVGTGGTEAFF	TGCGCCAGCACCGTAGGGACAGGGGGCACTGAAGCTTTCTTT
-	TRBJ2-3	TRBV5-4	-	CASSFNTDTQYF	TGTGCCAGCAGCTTTAACACAGATACGCAGTATTTT
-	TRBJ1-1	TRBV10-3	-	CAIRRVGLQNTEAFF	TGTGCCATCAGGAGGGTTGGGTTACAGAACACTGAAGCTTTCTTT
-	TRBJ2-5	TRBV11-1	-	CASSLRGFETQYF	TGTGCCAGCAGCTTACGGGGGTTCGAGACCCAGTACTTC
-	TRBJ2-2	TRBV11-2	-	CASSVYTGEHGELFF	TGTGCCAGCAGTGTATATACGGGAGAACACGGGGAGCTGTTTTTT
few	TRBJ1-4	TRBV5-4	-	CASSLAGGAANEKLFF	TGTGCCAGCAGCTTGGCCGGTGGGGCGGCTAATGAAAAACTGTTTTTT
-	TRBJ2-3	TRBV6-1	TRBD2	CASSALTSGTSTDTQYF	TGTGCCAGCAGTGCTTTGACTAGCGGCACTAGCACAGATACGCAGTATTTT
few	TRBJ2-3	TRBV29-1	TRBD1	CSVPQGAGGTDTQYF	TGCAGCGTACCACAGGGGGCAGGCGGCACAGATACGCAGTATTTT
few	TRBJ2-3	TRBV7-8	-	CASSHPLSTDTQYF	TGTGCCAGCAGCCACCCTTTGAGCACAGATACGCAGTATTTT
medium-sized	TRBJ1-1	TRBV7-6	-	CASSAVGEVAFF	TGTGCCAGCAGCGCCGTTGGGGAGGTAGCTTTCTTT
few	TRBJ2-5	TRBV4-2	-	CASSQGLGSRETQYF	TGTGCCAGCAGCCAAGGTTTGGGTTCCCGAGAGACCCAGTACTTC
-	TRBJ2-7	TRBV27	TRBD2	CASSPPRLAGVYEQYF	TGTGCCAGCAGTCCTCCAAGATTAGCGGGAGTTTACGAGCAGTACTTC
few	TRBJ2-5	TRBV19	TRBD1	CASSIGDRGGKTQYF	TGTGCCAGTAGTATCGGCGACAGGGGGGGCAAGACCCAGTACTTC
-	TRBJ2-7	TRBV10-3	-	CAISRPQAYEQYF	TGTGCCATAAGCCGACCCCAGGCCTACGAGCAGTACTTC